These T cell receptor beta chains were read from a single sample in a study of PD-1 and CTLA-4 blockade in melanoma. Measured with immunoSEQ multiplex PCR; TCRdb has only the in-frame clones, and not every one. Counted here are around 12,000 clones, 75% to 85% occurring once; the ten biggest clones make up 30% to 40%. Specimen: CD8+ T cells from peripheral blood, collected from a patient given anti-PD-1 treatment. The receptor source for this set is a human donor with melanoma. The CDR3 runs from the conserved cysteine through the conserved F or W. D genes are given only for firm matches.

J,D,V,CDR3
TRBJ1-2,-,TRBV12-3/TRBV12-4,CASSFGGIYGYTF
TRBJ2-7,-,TRBV7-2,CASSLSRGPGTRDYEQYF
TRBJ1-5,-,TRBV4-3,CASSQDWKGQGNQPQHF
TRBJ2-7,TRBD1,TRBV7-9,CASSPRTGGEEQYF
TRBJ1-1,TRBD1,TRBV9,CASSDGQGIEAFF
TRBJ2-5,TRBD2,TRBV7-9,CASSQTSGMGDQYF
TRBJ2-7,-,TRBV5-6,CASSFPTGQTEQYF
TRBJ1-1,-,TRBV2,CASQLAGWNTEAFF
TRBJ1-6,-,TRBV4-3,CASSPYKTDYNSPLHF
TRBJ1-1,TRBD1,TRBV6-2/TRBV6-3,CASSYPTGPEAFF
TRBJ1-1,TRBD1,TRBV27,CASSHGTGVGPEAFF
TRBJ1-5,TRBD1,TRBV6-5,CASSPDRDQPQHF
TRBJ1-5,-,TRBV12-3/TRBV12-4,CASSFGGNQPQHF
TRBJ2-3,-,TRBV2,CASSEWVRSGFSTDTQYF
TRBJ2-1,TRBD1,TRBV9,CASSSGGARTGVGNEQFF
TRBJ1-4,-,TRBV19,CASSMRTATNEKLFF
TRBJ2-7,-,TRBV7-2,CASSLYGGSYYEQYF
TRBJ2-7,-,TRBV4-3,CASSQEITGTSYEQYF
TRBJ2-7,TRBD1,TRBV5-4,CASSLEGGHYEQYF
TRBJ2-7,-,TRBV9,CASSKLAWDYEQYF
TRBJ2-5,TRBD1,TRBV6-5,CASSYPGQGAVTQYF
TRBJ1-6,-,TRBV27,CASSYLSSYNSPLHF
TRBJ1-1,TRBD1,TRBV29-1,CSVDPGGSLGTEAFF
TRBJ2-5,-,TRBV12-3/TRBV12-4,CASSLARPETQYF
TRBJ2-2,-,TRBV12-3/TRBV12-4,CASINTGELFF
TRBJ2-3,TRBD2,TRBV4-2,CASSQETSGSTDTQYF
TRBJ2-6,TRBD2,TRBV27,CASSLSKGLAGFGANVLTF
TRBJ2-7,-,TRBV6-5,CASSLTGNYEQYF
TRBJ1-1,-,TRBV3-1/TRBV3-2,CASSQETAEAFF
TRBJ1-1,TRBD1,TRBV11-2,CASSKQGFPNTEAFF
TRBJ2-7,-,TRBV29-1,CSVEDDSSYEQYF
TRBJ2-1,TRBD2,TRBV11-3,CASSFAGVGEQFF
TRBJ1-2,-,TRBV7-8,CASSLVSATGYTF
TRBJ1-1,-,TRBV12-5,CASADRGAEAFF
TRBJ2-1,TRBD2,TRBV28,CASSLGTGGTRLFF
TRBJ1-5,TRBD1,TRBV2,CASSDGSQGAQPQHF
TRBJ2-2,-,TRBV7-6,CASSLDDTGELFF
TRBJ1-1,-,TRBV6-5,CASDTGWTEAFF
TRBJ1-2,TRBD1,TRBV29-1,CSVDTRTGHPYGYTF
TRBJ2-3,TRBD2,TRBV5-1,CASSSALAGITDTQYF
TRBJ1-2,-,TRBV4-1,CASSQGDGAGVGYTF
TRBJ1-1,-,TRBV29-1,CSVIEALGAFF
TRBJ2-7,-,TRBV5-1,CASSLAEAPYEQYF
TRBJ2-1,TRBD2,TRBV10-2,CASSRGLDGDEQFF
TRBJ1-2,TRBD1,TRBV27,CASSSLDRGPNYGYTF
TRBJ2-7,TRBD2,TRBV7-9,CASSLTSGGPYEQYF
TRBJ1-1,-,TRBV15,CATSRESSQTEAFF